This T cell receptor beta chain was identified during a study of CD8 T cells in ankylosing spondylitis. Libraries for TCR beta were made by quantitative 5'-RACE with molecular barcodes. Each CDR3 protein is one row after TCRdb ran MiXCR on the 5' RACE reads. This sample yields tens of thousands of distinct CDR3 sequences, of which 6.2% are seen a single time; approximately 5% belongs to the top ten. This clonotype was seen at least ten times. Its antigen remains unidentified. Germline assignment: CDR1 LGHDT and CDR2 YNNKEL (reference sequence). The CDR3 consists of 14 residues. V was cut by 1 base and J by 10 bases, with 13 bases left in between. Regarding the study as a whole: For ankylosing spondylitis blood, a TCR beta motif of roughly 8 highly homologous variants appeared characteristic. Reportedly, significant enrichment of disease-linked clones occurred in matched ankylosing spondylitis synovial fluid. The authors found the disease-linked clones to be CD8+ and relatively rare in peripheral blood.

The source of this sequence is a male donor with ankylosing spondylitis. The material sequenced was synovial fluid, either unsorted or a sorted T cell fraction (not recorded which). V is TRBV3-1 and J is TRBJ1-4; perhaps TRBD1 as D (5 bases). CDR3: CASSQGGTIVKLFF. The CDR3 DNA reads as TGTGCCAGCAGCCAAGGCGGGACCATTGTAAAACTGTTTTTT.